This T cell receptor beta chain originates from a study of blood T cell repertoires in COVID-19. Study at large: Acute-phase and convalescent COVID-19 samples originated in the United States, Italy and Spain. Nucleic acid was either cDNA or gDNA, and it came from T cells, B-cell-depleted T cells, or PBMCs.

Followed longitudinally, the Seattle patients had been enrolled during active infection. In the original processing: Amplified reference gene primers provided the basis for estimating nucleated cell counts. Generated by immunoSEQ multiplex PCR, the TCRdb table keeps only in-frame clones and is missing some. V, J and clone size were drawn from that table, and D and trimming were deduced from the DNA. Here the sample spans 200,000 to 250,000 clones, under 85% being singletons. CDR1 SGHVS and CDR2 FNYEAQ come from the germline V gene. The CDR3 contains 15 residues. V gave up 1 base and J gave up 1 base, with 8 bases separating them.

What was sequenced was peripheral blood. The chain has TRBV7-6 and TRBJ2-1; a weak D match, TRBD1 (5 bases). The receptor was isolated from a woman between 25 and 40 years old with COVID-19, enrolled during active disease. The CDR3, as DNA: TGTGCCAGCAGCTTAGAAGGGGATTCCTACAATGAGCAGTTCTTC. Amino acids: CASSLEGDSYNEQFF.